This TCR beta chain was observed in a study of tissue T cells after allogeneic stem cell transplantation. The study, taken as a whole, reports: In patients and mice, blood and spleen missed much of tissue repertoire. Anatomically similar tissues had similar TCR repertoires within each patient.

Germline CDR1 reads SQVTM; CDR2 reads ANQGSEA. The V end was cut by 7 bases, the J end by 5 bases, with 14 bases between. This CDR3 is 13 amino acids long. Sequencing used immunoSEQ multiplex PCR; TCRdb keeps in-frame clones, though not all of them. Of under 30,000 clones listed, 70% to 75% were seen once; the top ten hold 7.5% to 9%. Turning to this clone: Its antigen remains unidentified.

Non-transplant comparator patients with other cancers had at least five gastrointestinal samples and no known gastrointestinal disease. GI sites, liver, skin and spleen were taken after median 9.75 post-mortem hours. This TCR derives from an older female donor with lung cancer. The rearrangement uses TRBV29-1 and TRBJ1-4, with a weak D call TRBD1 (5 bases). The sequenced sample was tissue from the ileum, obtained at autopsy. The CDR3: CSAARGGNEKLFF. Here the CDR3 DNA reads TGCAGCGCTGCCCGGGGGGGGAATGAAAAACTGTTTTTT. The entire variable domain, with the rest obtained from reference TRBV29-1 and TRBJ1-4, is as follows: SAVISQKPSRDICQRGTSLTIQCQVDSQVTMMFWYRQQPGQSLTLIATANQGSEATYESGFVIDKFPISRPNLTFSTLTVSNMSPEDSSIYLCSAARGGNEKLFFGSGTQLSVL.